A selection of T cell receptor beta chains follows, all from one sample in a study of blood T cells in healthy people across ages. TCRdb redid the calling of the 5' RACE reads with MiXCR, one entry per CDR3 protein. The repertoire holds about 830,000 distinct CDR3 sequences, around two thirds seen once, with about 30% in the top ten. What was sequenced was blood. The receptors here all came from a man between 25 and 39 years old in good health. The CDR3 runs from the conserved cysteine through the conserved F or W. The D gene is left open where the match is weak. Size is omitted from some rows. Given values are once, few, many or a class for expanded clones.

>-|once|TRBJ1-2|TRBV5-8
TGTGCCAGCAGCTTGACAGAAGACTATGGCTACACCTTC
CASSLTEDYGYTF
>-|-|TRBJ2-7|TRBV25-1
TGTGCCAGCAGCGTCGGGACTTCAAGCGAGCAGTACTTC
CASSVGTSSEQYF
>-|-|TRBJ1-1|TRBV20-1
TGCAGTGCGACCGACCGGCTGAACACTGAAGCTTTCTTT
CSATDRLNTEAFF
>-|-|TRBJ1-2|TRBV11-2
TGTGCCAGCAGCGGAGCTGGCGCCTCCCGCTATGGCTACACCTTC
CASSGAGASRYGYTF
>-|-|TRBJ1-4|TRBV28
TGTGCCACCTCATTTCGGGGGGGAGGGGGTGAAAAACTGTTTTTT
CATSFRGGGGEKLFF
>TRBD2|-|TRBJ2-1|TRBV3-1
TGTGCCAGCAGCCAAGAGGGGGGGACCTACAATGAGCAGTTCTTC
CASSQEGGTYNEQFF
>TRBD2|-|TRBJ2-7|TRBV20-1
TGCAGTGCTAGAGTGACAGCGGGGGTTCAGTACGAGCAGTACTTC
CSARVTAGVQYEQYF
>-|few|TRBJ2-7|TRBV6-2/TRBV6-3
TGTGCCAGCAGTTACTCCGCGGTTTACGAGCAGTACTTC
CASSYSAVYEQYF
>TRBD1|-|TRBJ1-2|TRBV29-1
TGCAGCGTTGAAGAGTTAATGGACAGGGGGACAGACTATGGCTACACCTTC
CSVEELMDRGTDYGYTF
>-|-|TRBJ2-2|TRBV2
TGTGCGAGCAGCCCAAATGAACTCAACACCGGGGAGCTGTTTTTT
CASSPNELNTGELFF
>TRBD1|few|TRBJ2-4|TRBV5-1
TGCGCCAGCAGCTTGGAGGGGGCGCGGGTTGGCATTCAGTACTTC
CASSLEGARVGIQYF
>-|-|TRBJ2-7|TRBV30
TGTGCCTGGAGTGTACGGTGCGAGCAGTACTTC
CAWSVRCEQYF
>TRBD1|-|TRBJ2-7|TRBV6-5
TGTGCTAGCAGTTACTCCCGACAGGGCAGGGGCGAGCAGTACTTC
CASSYSRQGRGEQYF
>-|-|TRBJ1-2|TRBV6-5
TGTGCCAGCAGCCCCGCCCGACGGGCCGCTATGAGCTACACCTTC
CASSPARRAAMSYTF
>TRBD1|-|TRBJ2-3|TRBV28
TGTGCCAGCAGTTTACGGACAGGGGGGGGAGATACGCAGTATTTT
CASSLRTGGGDTQYF
>-|-|TRBJ2-7|TRBV11-2
TGTGCCAGCAGCTTAAACGGGTCCCCTTCCTACGAGCAGTACTTC
CASSLNGSPSYEQYF
>-|few|TRBJ2-3|TRBV3-1
TGTGCCAGCAGCCCTCTGGGCAGCACAGATACGCAGTATTTT
CASSPLGSTDTQYF
>-|few|TRBJ1-6|TRBV20-1
TGCAGTGCTCTAGGGTCCGGGGCCGACTCCCCCCTCCACTTT
CSALGSGADSPLHF
>TRBD1|-|TRBJ1-1|TRBV12-3/TRBV12-4
TGTGCCAGCAGTCCGGGGGACAGGGAAGCTTTCTTT
CASSPGDREAFF
>-|few|TRBJ1-4|TRBV12-3/TRBV12-4
TGTGCCAGCAGCAGTATAGGGTTCATCAATGAAAAACTGTTTTTT
CASSSIGFINEKLFF
>-|-|TRBJ2-2|TRBV21-1
TGTGCCACTCCGGGACAGGGATACACCGGGGAGCTGTTTTTT
CATPGQGYTGELFF
>TRBD2|-|TRBJ2-1|TRBV29-1
TGCAGCGTTGACGGCGGGGGGGCGTGGAGTGAGCAGTTCTTC
CSVDGGGAWSEQFF
>TRBD1|-|TRBJ2-3|TRBV7-9
TGTGCCAACAGCTTTGCGGGACAGGGAGGAGATACGCAGTATTTT
CANSFAGQGGDTQYF
>-|-|TRBJ2-7|TRBV28
TGTGCCAGCGCGGACTCCTACGAGCAGTACTTC
CASADSYEQYF
>TRBD1|-|TRBJ1-1|TRBV29-1
TGCAGCGTTGTTGGGACAGGGGGGTTTGGCTTCGGCAGGACTGAAGCTTTCTTT
CSVVGTGGFGFGRTEAFF
>TRBD2|-|TRBJ2-3|TRBV6-2/TRBV6-3
TGTGCCTCCGGCGGGGGGGTAATATCAGATACGCAGTATTTT
CASGGGVISDTQYF
>TRBD2|few|TRBJ2-1|TRBV4-2
TGTGCCAGCAGCCAAGATCCGGCGGGGGGGCTGAACAATGAGCAGTTCTTC
CASSQDPAGGLNNEQFF
>-|once|TRBJ1-4|TRBV12-3/TRBV12-4
TGTGCCAGCAGTTCCTGGACGGAAGATAATGAAAAACTGTTTTTT
CASSSWTEDNEKLFF
>-|once|TRBJ2-3|TRBV14
TGCGCCAGCAGCCAAGAGTTGACACGCACAGATACGCAGTATTTT
CASSQELTRTDTQYF
>-|-|TRBJ1-1|TRBV2
TGTGCCAGCACTCCCAGGGTGTCTACTGAAGCTTTCTTT
CASTPRVSTEAFF
>-|-|TRBJ2-5|TRBV7-9
TGTGCCAGCAGCTTGGGAGGACAGCGAGAGACCCAGTACTTC
CASSLGGQRETQYF
>-|few|TRBJ1-1|TRBV5-1
TGCGCCAGCAGCCCGGGGGGGGGATTAAACACTGAAGCTTTCTTT
CASSPGGGLNTEAFF
>-|few|TRBJ1-1|TRBV5-6
TGTGCCAGCAGCTTGGAACCGAACACTGAAGCTTTCTTT
CASSLEPNTEAFF
>-|-|TRBJ1-6|TRBV2
TGTGCCAGCATGGTGCGCCCGACTCTCCACTTT
CASMVRPTLHF
>TRBD2|once|TRBJ2-3|TRBV7-6
TGTGCCAGCGCCATCGGGGGGGCTAGCACAGATACGCAGTATTTT
CASAIGGASTDTQYF
>-|-|TRBJ2-1|TRBV5-1
TGCGCCAGCAGCGTTACAGGGGGGACTATCCATGAGCAGTTCTTC
CASSVTGGTIHEQFF
>TRBD2|-|TRBJ2-1|TRBV2
TGTGCCTGCAGGACTCTAGCGGGGCGGTTTAATGAGCAGTTCTTC
CACRTLAGRFNEQFF
>-|-|TRBJ1-6|TRBV7-2
TGTGCCAGCAGCTTAGGTGGGGCTTCCCCTAGACCCCTCCACTTT
CASSLGGASPRPLHF
>-|-|TRBJ2-7|TRBV24-1
TGTGCCACCAGTGATGCCAACGAGCAGTACTTC
CATSDANEQYF
>TRBD1|few|TRBJ2-7|TRBV7-2
TGTGCCAGCAGCTCCGGACAGGGATGGGACGAGCAGTACTTC
CASSSGQGWDEQYF
>TRBD1|-|TRBJ1-2|TRBV6-1
TGTGCCAGCCGCGACAGGGGGCTGGGCTATGGCTACACCTTC
CASRDRGLGYGYTF
>-|-|TRBJ2-5|TRBV29-1
TGCAGCGTTGAAGTCTCGAACCGGCAAGAGACCCAGTACTTC
CSVEVSNRQETQYF
>-|-|TRBJ2-6|TRBV15
TGTGCCACCAGCAGAGACAGGGCCGGTGGGGCCAACGTCCTGACTTTC
CATSRDRAGGANVLTF
>-|-|TRBJ2-1|TRBV5-1
TGCGCCAGCAGCTTCCCTGGGAATGGGCAGTTCTTC
CASSFPGNGQFF
>-|-|TRBJ2-3|TRBV5-1
TGCGCCAGCAGCTTGAGCCTGGACGCAGATACGCAGTATTTT
CASSLSLDADTQYF
>-|-|TRBJ2-3|TRBV7-2
TGTGCCAGCAGCATAGGTTTCGGAGGGGGCGGCACAGATACGCAGTATTTT
CASSIGFGGGGTDTQYF
>TRBD1|-|TRBJ1-5|TRBV15
TGTGCCACCAGCAGAGACCAGGGGGACCAGCCCCAGCATTTT
CATSRDQGDQPQHF
>-|-|TRBJ1-2|TRBV7-9
TGTGCCAGCAGCCCAACGGAGGGTCAATACACCTTC
CASSPTEGQYTF
>TRBD1|-|TRBJ2-7|TRBV4-3
TGCGCCAGCAGCCATATCGGACAGGGCTACGAGCAGTACTTC
CASSHIGQGYEQYF
>TRBD1|-|TRBJ2-7|TRBV29-1
TGCAGCGTTGTGGACAGGGGATTAGTTTACGAGCAGTACTTC
CSVVDRGLVYEQYF
>TRBD1|once|TRBJ1-2|TRBV28
TGTGCCAGCAGTCAAGGACAGGCCCGGAACTATGGCTACACCTTC
CASSQGQARNYGYTF
>-|-|TRBJ1-5|TRBV5-1
TGCGCCAGCAGCTTGAGTAACCCCAGCGATCAGCCCCAGCATTTT
CASSLSNPSDQPQHF
>TRBD1|few|TRBJ2-7|TRBV10-3
TGTGCCATCAGTGAGTCGCCGGACAGGGTCTCCTACGAGCAGTACTTC
CAISESPDRVSYEQYF